The rows below give T cell receptor beta chains drawn from one sample of a study of OX40 agonist ivuxolimab in advanced cancers. The table came from immunoSEQ multiplex PCR; TCRdb's copy has only in-frame clones and leaves some out. The sample yields 59,000 or so clones, less than 85% seen once. Source: CD4+ or CD8+ T cells sorted from blood, taken in a trial of the OX40 agonist ivuxolimab. The receptors here all came from an adult with an advanced solid tumor such as melanoma, head and neck, liver or kidney cancer. Both conserved end residues are part of each CDR3. The D gene is left open where the match is weak.

cdr3_aa: CASSDSLSGNTIYF
d_call: .
v_call: TRBV6-5

cdr3_aa: CASSPRTGGLLDTQYF
d_call: TRBD1
v_call: TRBV5-1

cdr3_aa: CASSDPIAGAGTDTQYF
d_call: TRBD2
v_call: TRBV25-1

cdr3_aa: CASSEGNYGYTF
d_call: .
v_call: TRBV19

cdr3_aa: CASSRRQGAGNEQFF
d_call: TRBD1
v_call: TRBV7-2

cdr3_aa: CASSPTSYNEQFF
d_call: .
v_call: TRBV9

cdr3_aa: CASSLAGQAGRTDTQYF
d_call: TRBD1
v_call: TRBV7-2

cdr3_aa: CASSPGGQGQETQYF
d_call: TRBD1
v_call: TRBV7-2

cdr3_aa: CASSLGRSWEQYF
d_call: .
v_call: TRBV5-4

cdr3_aa: CATQRRGFTEAFF
d_call: .
v_call: TRBV6-5